Listed here is a single TCR beta chain. Its specificity is unknown. Use of 60 Vbeta and 13 Jbeta primers characterized the PCR. TCRdb's copy holds only in-frame clones and misses some; the assay was immunoSEQ multiplex PCR. The table has some 95,000 clones, around 71% seen once; the top ten hold roughly 2%. This specimen comes from a study of cytomegalovirus exposure and HLA in healthy donors. General study points: The study dropped some indistinguishable V segments, TRBV6-2 and TRBV6-3 among them. As was reported, the HLA-A and HLA-B alleles of most subjects were accurately predicted from TCR beta sequences.

Germline V gives CDR1 SGHVS, CDR2 FNYEAQ. This CDR3 is 16 amino acids long. V lost 5 bases and J lost 0; bases outside the gene matches: 6. The donors comprised healthy bone marrow donors. The sequence came from a man aged 25 to 40 in good health and CMV-seronegative. Sequenced: PBMCs. The V call is TRBV7-6, the J call TRBJ2-1, with 8 bases that match TRBD2. The CDR3, as DNA: TGTGCCAGCAGCCCAATAGCGGGAAGCTCCTACAATGAGCAGTTCTTC. It translates to CASSPIAGSSYNEQFF.